This TCR beta chain was recorded in a study of OX40 agonist ivuxolimab in advanced cancers. Turning to the overall study: Ivuxolimab, which targeted the costimulatory receptor OX40 (CD134), was an agonistic, fully human IgG2 monoclonal antibody. Intravenous ivuxolimab was administered to patients every 2 weeks at six dose levels: 0.01, 0.1, 0.3, 1.5, 3 and 10 mg/kg. Of the approximately 54 patients in dose escalation, 19 had hepatocellular carcinoma, about 15 had melanoma, 9 had renal cell carcinoma and 9 had head and neck cancer. In the dose-escalation cohort, approximately 82% of patients were male, and the mean age was 60 years with a range of roughly 20 to 80. Prior anti-PD-1, anti-PD-L1 or anti-CTLA-4 therapy was permitted, and about 40% of dose-escalation patients had received checkpoint inhibitors. Partial responses occurred in three dose-escalation patients, of whom one had hepatocellular carcinoma and two had cutaneous melanoma. The point of sequencing TCRbeta in the periphery was to test whether ivuxolimab changed TCR sequence diversity and drove clonal T-cell expansion. The monotherapy dose-escalation portion (N ≈ 52 patients) of the phase I ivuxolimab trial is reported in the paper.

The trial excluded patients who had a history of autoimmune disease or who were on systemic immunosuppression. Peripheral blood for TCR sequencing was collected from all dose cohorts at baseline, on cycle 4 day 1, and on cycle 7 day 1. The samples were drawn from a first-in-human, open-label, multicenter phase I dose-escalation trial of ivuxolimab. Adults with locally advanced or metastatic melanoma, renal cell carcinoma, hepatocellular carcinoma or head and neck squamous cell carcinoma were enrolled in the trial. Before TCR sequencing, CD4+ T cells and CD8+ T cells were sorted from peripheral blood as separate populations. Study-wide findings and limitations: On average, CD8+ T cells showed more expanded clones than CD4+ T cells after ivuxolimab. At doses of 0.1 to 3.0 mg/kg, clonal expansion of both CD4+ and CD8+ T cells in blood was seen between baseline and week 6. Partial responders in the 0.1-3.0 mg/kg groups had among the lowest normalized peripheral clonal expansion, especially among CD8+ T cells. Antigen specificity was not determined for the clonally expanded peripheral T cells. Low levels of normalized T-cell clonal expansion were also seen in some patients who did not respond.

For sequencing of the TCRbeta CDR3 region, genomic DNA was extracted from the sorted cells. The immunoSEQ Assay was used to sequence the TCRbeta CDR3 regions. TCRdb obtained this table from immuneACCESS and retained in-frame rearrangements with V and J assigned. These tables miss some clones; where compared with another copy, unresolved V genes account for less than half of the shortfall, and the remainder is unexplained. For this sample there are tens of thousands of clones; 65% to 90% appear just once. The ten largest clonotypes hold around 2% of the sample. Details on this clone: The antigen this receptor binds is unknown. Nothing much larger sits one base from this clone, and base qualities are not available.

Trimming costs V 4 bases and J 9 bases, and their ends lie 19 bases apart. Reading the germline V gene gives CDR1 SQVTM and CDR2 ANQGSEA. The CDR3 starts with the cysteine, ends with the phenylalanine, and has 14 residues. The kept DNA is CDR3 alone, 42 bases in frame from the first base. This specimen was CD4+ or CD8+ T cells sorted from blood, taken in a trial of the OX40 agonist ivuxolimab. In this chain, TRBV29-1 is recombined with TRBJ2-1; the D gene assignment is ambiguous. The TCR was taken from an adult with an advanced solid tumor such as melanoma, head and neck, liver or kidney cancer. The CDR3: CSVGIGSFTSEQFF. The DNA sequence is given as TGCAGCGTTGGGATTGGAAGTTTCACCAGTGAGCAGTTCTTC.